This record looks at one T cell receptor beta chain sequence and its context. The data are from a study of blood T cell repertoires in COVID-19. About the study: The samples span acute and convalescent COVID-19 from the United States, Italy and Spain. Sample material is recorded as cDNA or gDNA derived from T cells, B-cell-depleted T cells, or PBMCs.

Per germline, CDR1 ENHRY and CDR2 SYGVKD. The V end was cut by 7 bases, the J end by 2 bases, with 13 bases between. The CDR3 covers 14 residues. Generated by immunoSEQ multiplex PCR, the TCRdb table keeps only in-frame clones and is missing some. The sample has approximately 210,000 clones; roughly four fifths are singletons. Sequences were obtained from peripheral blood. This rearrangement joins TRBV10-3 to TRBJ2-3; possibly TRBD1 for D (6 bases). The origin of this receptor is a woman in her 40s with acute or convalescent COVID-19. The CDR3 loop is CAITGQPITDTQYF. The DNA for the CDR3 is TGTGCCATCACTGGACAGCCGATCACAGATACGCAGTATTTT.